This T cell receptor (beta chain) was found in a study of blood T cell repertoires in COVID-19. Study information: The study drew acute and convalescent COVID-19 samples from the United States, Italy and Spain. The cDNA or gDNA used as material had been derived from T cells, B-cell-depleted T cells, or PBMCs.

Germline-derived CDR1 and CDR2 are SGHTA and FQGNSA. The CDR3 is 16 amino acids. V lost 4 bases to trimming and J lost 2 bases; unmatched junction nucleotides: 5. Authors' data handling: Amplification of reference gene primers provided the estimated nucleated cell counts. Some clones are missing from TCRdb's copy, which holds only in-frame ones; the method was immunoSEQ multiplex PCR. V and J calls and clone size are given by that table; D and trimming were obtained from the DNA. The sample lists 130,000 to 150,000 clones; approximately 88% were seen once. The TCR sequence derives from a woman between 50 and 59 years old with acute or convalescent COVID-19. The source material was peripheral blood. The chain recombines TRBV7-2 with TRBJ2-3; 11 bases line up with TRBD2. The CDR3 sequence is CASSSTSGGITDTQYF. As DNA, the CDR3 is TGTGCCAGCAGCTCAACTAGCGGGGGTATCACAGATACGCAGTATTTT. The entire variable domain, with the rest obtained from reference TRBV7-2 and TRBJ2-3, is as follows: GAGVSQSPSNKVTEKGKDVELRCDPISGHTALYWYRQSLGQGLEFLIYFQGNSAPDKSGLPSDRFSAERTGGSVSTLTIQRTQQEDSAVYLCASSSTSGGITDTQYFGPGTRLTVL.